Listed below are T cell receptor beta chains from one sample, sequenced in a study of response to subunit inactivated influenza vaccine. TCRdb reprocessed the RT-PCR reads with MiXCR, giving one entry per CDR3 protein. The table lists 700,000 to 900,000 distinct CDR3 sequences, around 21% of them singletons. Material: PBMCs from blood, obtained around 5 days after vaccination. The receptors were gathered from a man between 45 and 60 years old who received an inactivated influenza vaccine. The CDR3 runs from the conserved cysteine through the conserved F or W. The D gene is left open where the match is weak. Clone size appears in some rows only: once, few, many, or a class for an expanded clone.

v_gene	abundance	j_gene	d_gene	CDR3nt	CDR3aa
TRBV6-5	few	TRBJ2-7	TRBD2	TGTGCCAGCAGTTACGGTCTTTGGCGGGGGATCGACTACGAGCAGTACTTC	CASSYGLWRGIDYEQYF
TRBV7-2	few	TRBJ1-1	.	TGTGCCAGCAGCTTAGTATCATCCGCCACTGAAGCTTTCTTT	CASSLVSSATEAFF
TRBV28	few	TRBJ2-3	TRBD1	TGTGCCAGCAGTCAGGGACAGGAGATCACAGATACGCAGTATTTT	CASSQGQEITDTQYF
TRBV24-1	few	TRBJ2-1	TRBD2	TGTGCCACCAGTGATACTCGGACTAGCTACAATGAGCAGTTCTTC	CATSDTRTSYNEQFF
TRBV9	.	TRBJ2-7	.	TGTGCCAGCAGCGTAGAGCTAGCGTCGCGGAACGAGCAGTACTTC	CASSVELASRNEQYF
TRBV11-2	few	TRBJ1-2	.	TGTGCCAGCAGCCCACTCCTTCAGGGGAGTTATGGCTACACCTTC	CASSPLLQGSYGYTF
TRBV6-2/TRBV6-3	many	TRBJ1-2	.	TGTGCCAGCAGTCCAGGGTCCTCACAACGCTATGGCTACACCTTC	CASSPGSSQRYGYTF
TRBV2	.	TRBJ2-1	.	TGTGCCAGCAGTGAAGATTGGACTGATGAGCAGTTCTTC	CASSEDWTDEQFF
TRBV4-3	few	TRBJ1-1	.	TGCGCCAGCAGCCAAGAGGACACTGAAGCTTTCTTT	CASSQEDTEAFF
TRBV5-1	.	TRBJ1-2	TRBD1	TGCGCCAGCAGCTCCCGACAGGGACTCGACTATGGCTACACCTTC	CASSSRQGLDYGYTF
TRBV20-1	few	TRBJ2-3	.	TGCAGTGCTAGAGATCCTTGGAGTAGCACAGATACGCAGTATTTT	CSARDPWSSTDTQYF
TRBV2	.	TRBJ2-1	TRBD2	TGTGCCAGCAGAGTAGGTAGGGCTAGCGGAAATGAGCAGTTCTTC	CASRVGRASGNEQFF
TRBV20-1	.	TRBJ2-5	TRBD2	TGCAGTGCTAGATCGACTAGCGGAGCGCCAGGGTTATACCAGTACTTC	CSARSTSGAPGLYQYF
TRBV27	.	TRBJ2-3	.	TGTGCCAGCAGCCAAGGGGGTGGACTTAGCACAGATACGCAGTATTTT	CASSQGGGLSTDTQYF
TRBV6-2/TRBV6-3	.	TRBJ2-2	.	TGTGCCAGCAGTTATTCACTAGCCTCCGGGGAGCTGTTTTTT	CASSYSLASGELFF
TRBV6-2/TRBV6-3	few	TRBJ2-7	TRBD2	TGTGCCAGCAGTTACAGGAGCGGGAAAGGCTACGAGCAGTACTTC	CASSYRSGKGYEQYF
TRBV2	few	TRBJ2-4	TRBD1	TGTGCCAGCAGACCTGGGACAGGGAAAAACATTCAGTACTTC	CASRPGTGKNIQYF
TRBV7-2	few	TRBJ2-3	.	TGTGCCAGCAGGGAGGGACGGGGCACGACAGATACGCAGTATTTT	CASREGRGTTDTQYF
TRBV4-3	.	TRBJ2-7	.	TGCGCCAGCAGCCAAGATTCGGACTTCTACGAGCAGTACTTC	CASSQDSDFYEQYF
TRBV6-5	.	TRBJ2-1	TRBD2	TGTGCCAGCAGTTGGCCGACTAGCATCCACAATGAGCAGTTCTTC	CASSWPTSIHNEQFF
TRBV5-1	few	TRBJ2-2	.	TGCGCCAGCAGCTCGGGACACCCCGACACCGGGGAGCTGTTTTTT	CASSSGHPDTGELFF
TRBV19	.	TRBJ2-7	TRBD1	TGTGCCAGTAGTATTACCGGGACAGGACCCTACGAGCAGTACTTC	CASSITGTGPYEQYF
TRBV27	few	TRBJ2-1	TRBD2	TGTGCCAGCAGTTTTTCCGGGACTAGCGGGAGAAATGAGCAGTTCTTC	CASSFSGTSGRNEQFF
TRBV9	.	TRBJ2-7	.	TGTGCCAGCAGCCTAGACAGTGATTACGAGCAGTACTTC	CASSLDSDYEQYF
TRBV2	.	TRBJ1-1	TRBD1	TGTGCCAGCAGGATAGGGACAGGGATTTCCACTGAAGCTTTCTTT	CASRIGTGISTEAFF
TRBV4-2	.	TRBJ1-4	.	TGTGCCAGCAGCCCAAGGATGAGCAGGGAGCATCGGAATATTAATGAAAAACTGTTTTTT	CASSPRMSREHRNINEKLFF
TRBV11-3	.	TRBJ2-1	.	TGTGCCAGCAGCCCCCGGGGGAGAGAGAATGAGCAGTTCTTC	CASSPRGRENEQFF
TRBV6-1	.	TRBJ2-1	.	TGTGCCAGCGGACGGGTAATGAGGGATGAGCAGTTCTTC	CASGRVMRDEQFF
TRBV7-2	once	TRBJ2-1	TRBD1	TGTGCCAGCAGCTTAGCGGGCGTGGGGACAGGGGGCGTGCAGTTCTTC	CASSLAGVGTGGVQFF
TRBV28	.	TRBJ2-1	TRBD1	TGTGCCAGCAGTTCGGGACAGGGGGCGAATGAGCAGTTCTTC	CASSSGQGANEQFF
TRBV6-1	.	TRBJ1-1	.	TGTGCCAGCAGCGGAATTAGCATGAACACTGAAGCTTTCTTT	CASSGISMNTEAFF
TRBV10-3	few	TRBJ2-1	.	TGTGCCATCAGAGACATCCGGGATGGGTGGAATGAGCAGTTCTTC	CAIRDIRDGWNEQFF
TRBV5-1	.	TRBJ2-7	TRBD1	TGCGCCAGCAGCTTGGGGGGACAGGACTCCTACGAGCAGTACTTC	CASSLGGQDSYEQYF
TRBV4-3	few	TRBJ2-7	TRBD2	TGCGCCAGCAGCTTTGTTAGCGGGAGTCGCGAGCAGTACTTC	CASSFVSGSREQYF
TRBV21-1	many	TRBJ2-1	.	TGTGCCAGCAGCAAAGATAGAGTTGGACGCTTTTCGGATGGTAATGAGCAGTTCTTC	CASSKDRVGRFSDGNEQFF
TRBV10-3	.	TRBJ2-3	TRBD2	TGTGCCATCAGTGAGGCATACGAGCGGGGGCAAAGAGATACGCAGTATTTT	CAISEAYERGQRDTQYF